This T cell receptor beta chain was identified during a study of blood T cell repertoires in COVID-19. Study in general: Samples representing acute and convalescent COVID-19 were sourced from the United States, Italy and Spain. The analysed material was cDNA or gDNA that came from T cells, B-cell-depleted T cells, or PBMCs.

Authors' methods: Estimation of nucleated cell counts was performed using reference gene primer amplification. Produced via immunoSEQ multiplex PCR; TCRdb's table is partial and in-frame only. V, J and clone size were drawn from that table, and D and trimming were deduced from the DNA. The table lists tens of thousands of clones, approximately 81% of them singletons. V shed 4 bases and J shed 0 bases, with 10 bases lying between them. Germline V gives CDR1 SGHTA, CDR2 FQGNSA. CDR3 length: 15 residues. The genes are TRBV7-2 and TRBJ1-3; the D is unclear. The TCR sequence derives from a human donor in a cohort sampled during active COVID-19. What was sequenced was peripheral blood. CDR3 loop: CASSYGGLSGNTIYF. The CDR3 region has the DNA TGTGCCAGCAGCTATGGTGGCCTCTCTGGAAACACCATATATTTT.